The 23 T cell receptor beta chains given below trace back to one sample, sequenced in a study of beta chain features in type 1 diabetes. Findings and caveats of the study: Among all four CD4+ subsets, Type 1 diabetes patients had TCRB CDR3s that were moderately but significantly shorter.

What was sequenced were expressed TCRB transcripts, since all of the isolated RNA had been reverse transcribed. The assay was immunoSEQ multiplex PCR, and TCRdb's table has in-frame clones only and misses some. The profile shows about 25,000 clones, approximately 70% of them singletons. Which antigens these TCRs recognize remains unknown. Sequencing was done on a sample of stem cell memory CD4+ T cells from blood. Every receptor here comes from a woman between 40 and 55 years old with type 1 diabetes.

A few counts support this clone. The chain employs TRBV2 and TRBJ1-5; D might be TRBD1 (5 bases). Trimming shortened V by 7 bases and J by 4 bases, and 11 bases separated the two germline ends. This CDR3 comprises 13 residues. Germline V gene sequence: CDR1 SNHLY, CDR2 FYNNEI. Written as DNA, the CDR3 is TGTGCCAGCATGGGGCAGATGAATCAGCCCCAGCATTTT. Amino acids: CASMGQMNQPQHF.

This clone was observed a few times. This chain links TRBV28 with TRBJ2-7; perhaps TRBD2 as D (6 bases). V lost 5 bases and J lost 0, with 14 bases in between. From germline, CDR1 is MDHEN and CDR2 SYDVKM. CDR3 length: 15 residues. CDR3 sequence reads: CASSVGGANSYEQYF. CDR3 DNA sequence: TGTGCCAGCAGTGTGGGGGGAGCCAACTCCTACGAGCAGTACTTC.

The genes are TRBV5-4 and TRBJ2-1, with D maybe TRBD2 (6 bases). This CDR3 is built from 14 residues. Germline loops: CDR1 SGHNT, CDR2 YYREEE (reference sequence). Trimming removed 0 bases from V and 6 bases from J, with 10 bases in between. The DNA for the CDR3 is TGTGCCAGCAGCTTGGTCGGGACTCTCAATGAGCAGTTCTTC. This translates into CASSLVGTLNEQFF. The variable domain in full, with the rest retrieved from reference TRBV5-4 and TRBJ2-1, is ETGVTQSPTHLIKTRGQQVTLRCSSQSGHNTVSWYQQALGQGPQFIFQYYREEENGRGNFPPRFSGLQFPNYSSELNVNALELDDSALYLCASSLVGTLNEQFFGPGTRLTVL.

The chain is built from TRBV28 and TRBJ1-1; D is possibly TRBD1 (5 bases). Germline V CDR1 and CDR2: MDHEN, SYDVKM. This CDR3 contains 12 residues. V lost 1 base, J lost 8 bases, and 8 bases lay in between. The CDR3 protein is CASSLYQGEAFF. As DNA, the CDR3 is TGTGCCAGCAGTTTATATCAGGGCGAAGCTTTCTTT.

This sequence joins TRBV11-2 and TRBJ2-5; the D gene is possibly TRBD2 (5 bases). Trimming pared 4 bases from V and 7 bases from J, leaving 19 bases between. The CDR3 is 15 amino acids. Germline V gene lookup returns CDR1 SGHAT and CDR2 FQNNGV. CDR3 bases: TGTGCCAGCAGCTCCCCCGGGCCAACCCGGGGGACCCAGTACTTC. This codes for CASSSPGPTRGTQYF.

The chain joins TRBV29-1 to TRBJ1-4; tentative D call: TRBD1 (5 bases). CDR3 length equals 13 residues. Deletions cut 7 bases from V and 0 bases from J, with 9 bases between. The germline V gene has CDR1 SQVTM and CDR2 ANQGSEA. CDR3 DNA: TGCAGCGCTGGGGGGGCAACTAATGAAAAACTGTTTTTT. Protein product: CSAGGATNEKLFF.

The chain combines TRBV4-3 with TRBJ1-1; weak D call: TRBD1 (5 bases). Germline V gene lookup returns CDR1 LGHNA and CDR2 YSLEER. Trimming removed 2 bases at V and 1 base at J, with 11 bases between. This CDR3 has 15 amino acids. DNA of the CDR3: TGCGCCAGCAGCCAAAACGTCAGGGAGAACACTGAAGCTTTCTTT. It codes for CASSQNVRENTEAFF.

Only a few counts were recorded for this clone. The rearrangement joins TRBV5-1 to TRBJ2-2, with D hard to call. The germline gives CDR1 SGHRS, CDR2 YFSETQ. The CDR3 runs to 17 residues. V lost 1 base and J lost 4, with 17 bases in between. CDR3 sequence reads: CASSLPPGLMITGELFF. The CDR3, as DNA: TGCGCCAGCAGCTTGCCCCCAGGATTAATGATCACCGGGGAGCTGTTTTTT. Combining the CDR3 with reference TRBV5-1 and TRBJ2-2 gives the whole variable domain KAGVTQTPRYLIKTRGQQVTLSCSPISGHRSVSWYQQTPGQGLQFLFEYFSETQRNKGNFPGRFSGRQFSNSRSEMNVSTLELGDSALYLCASSLPPGLMITGELFFGEGSRLTVL.

The J gene is TRBJ1-1, the V gene TRBV11-3; D is unresolved. This CDR3 spans 13 amino acids. Per germline, CDR1 SGHNT and CDR2 YENEEA. Trimming stripped 6 bases from V and 3 bases from J, with 11 bases between. For the CDR3, the DNA is TGTGCCAGCAGTCTATACCGGGACACTGAAGCTTTCTTT. Amino acids: CASSLYRDTEAFF.

The CDR3 reads CASSLSGGGLNEQFF. The CDR3 nucleotides are TGTGCCAGCAGCTTATCAGGGGGTGGTCTCAATGAGCAGTTCTTC. The chain uses TRBV11-3 and TRBJ2-1; 7 bases fit TRBD1. Trimming took 2 bases from V and 6 from J; bases not matched to a gene: 7. CDR1 is SGHNT, CDR2 YENEEA, per germline. There are 15 residues in the CDR3.

This chain links TRBV28 with TRBJ2-1; possibly TRBD2 for D (6 bases). The CDR3 is 16 amino acids. CDR1 and CDR2 from the germline V gene are MDHEN and SYDVKM. Trimming took off 5 bases at V and 3 bases at J, with 17 bases between the two ends. The CDR3 region has the DNA TGTGCCAGCAGTACCGGACTGGCGGGGAACTACAATGAGCAGTTCTTC. Translating gives CASSTGLAGNYNEQFF.

The chain recombines TRBV28 with TRBJ2-4; tentatively, D is TRBD1 (5 bases). Germline V CDR1 and CDR2: MDHEN, SYDVKM. The V end was cut by 3 bases, the J end by 5 bases, with 14 bases between. The CDR3 consists of 15 residues. The CDR3 region has the DNA TGTGCCAGCAGTTTCCCAGGGCAGGGTGAAAACATTCAGTACTTC. Protein: CASSFPGQGENIQYF.

The chain joins TRBV6-6 to TRBJ1-5; D not certain. The V gene lost 5 bases and the J gene lost 5 bases, with 10 bases spanning the gap. The CDR3 covers 13 residues. CDR1 and CDR2 from the germline V gene are MNHNY and SVGAGI (reference sequence). The CDR3 loop reads CASSLVPDQPQHF. The CDR3 nucleotides read TGTGCCAGCAGTCTAGTTCCGGATCAGCCCCAGCATTTT.

The genes are TRBV5-5 and TRBJ1-6; 7 nucleotides match TRBD1. Germline-derived CDR1 and CDR2 are SGHKS and YYEKEE (reference sequence). Germline trimming cut 5 bases from V and 7 bases from J; bases unmatched to any gene: 6. This CDR3 spans 14 amino acids. The CDR3 DNA reads TGTGCCAGCAGTTCCGGGACAGTGAATTCACCCCTCCACTTT. Protein sequence: CASSSGTVNSPLHF.

The rearrangement links TRBV5-1 to TRBJ1-1; D might be TRBD1 (5 bases). Trimming removed 0 bases at V and 0 bases at J, with 9 bases between. The CDR3 sequence is 15 residues long. Germline values: CDR1 SGHRS, CDR2 YFSETQ. CDR3 DNA sequence: TGCGCCAGCAGCTTGGGGCCGGGGGTGAACACTGAAGCTTTCTTT. It is translated as CASSLGPGVNTEAFF.

The chain carries TRBV7-9 and TRBJ2-7; possible D gene TRBD2, 6 bases. CDR1 is SEHNR and CDR2 is FQNEAQ in the germline V gene (reference sequence). Trimming left V 1 base short and J 1 base short, with 11 bases between. The CDR3 has 15 residues. CDR3 in amino acids: CASSLEGGGSYEQYF. The CDR3, as DNA: TGTGCCAGCAGCTTAGAGGGAGGAGGTTCCTACGAGCAGTACTTC.

The CDR3 DNA is TGCGCCAGCAGCTTGGGGCGGGATGAGCAGTTCTTC. Its translation is CASSLGRDEQFF. V usage is TRBV5-1 and J usage is TRBJ2-1, with D perhaps TRBD2 (5 bases). Trimming cost V 0 bases and J 8 bases, with 6 bases left between them. The CDR3 runs to 12 residues. CDR1 is SGHRS and CDR2 is YFSETQ in the germline V gene.

The V call is TRBV5-4, the J call TRBJ1-2, with a tentative D call TRBD1 (6 bases). Trimming shortened V by 4 bases and J by 1 base, and 17 bases separated the two germline ends. This CDR3 has 16 amino acids. CDR1 and CDR2 from the germline V gene are SGHNT and YYREEE (reference sequence). CDR3 sequence reads: CASSPPGQQLNYGYTF. For the CDR3, the DNA is TGTGCCAGCAGCCCTCCCGGACAGCAACTTAACTATGGCTACACCTTC.

The chain combines TRBV27 with TRBJ2-1, with D maybe TRBD2 (6 bases). V was cut by 5 bases and J by 6 bases, with 14 bases left in between. The CDR3 contains 14 residues. Germline assignment: CDR1 MNHEY and CDR2 SMNVEV (reference sequence). The CDR3 loop reads CASSPPGSGNEQFF. The CDR3 DNA reads TGTGCCAGCAGTCCCCCGGGTAGCGGCAATGAGCAGTTCTTC.

The rearrangement uses TRBV14 and TRBJ2-2; D may be TRBD2 (6 bases). Looked up from germline, CDR1 is SGHDN and CDR2 is FVKESK. Trimming removed 3 bases at V and 1 base at J, with 12 bases between. The CDR3 is made up of 16 amino acids. CDR3 coding DNA: TGTGCCAGCAGCCATCCCGCGGGGAGGAACACCGGGGAGCTGTTTTTT. As protein: CASSHPAGRNTGELFF. Drawing the rest from reference TRBV14 and TRBJ2-2, the complete variable domain is EAGVTQFPSHSVIEKGQTVTLRCDPISGHDNLYWYRRVMGKEIKFLLHFVKESKQDESGMPNNRFLAERTGGTYSTLKVQPAELEDSGVYFCASSHPAGRNTGELFFGEGSRLTVL.

This clone came up once. This chain joins TRBV7-8 and TRBJ2-7, with 7 bases that match TRBD2. This CDR3 region has 16 residues. Trimming took 5 bases from V and 1 from J; bases not matched to a gene: 11. In germline, CDR1 is SGHVS, CDR2 FQNEAQ. The CDR3 coding sequence is TGTGCCAGCAGCCCCAGCTCGGGACTACCGTCCTACGAGCAGTACTTC. This translates into CASSPSSGLPSYEQYF.

Only a few counts were recorded for this clone. The chain has TRBV7-2 and TRBJ2-4; TRBD2 aligns across 15 bases. The CDR3 sequence is 17 residues long. V dropped 1 base and J dropped 8; count of bases not matched to a gene: 6. Germline values: CDR1 SGHTA, CDR2 FQGNSA. The CDR3 DNA reads TGTGCCAGCAGCTTAGGGACTAGCGGGAGGGAGAGGTACATTCAGTACTTC. It yields the protein CASSLGTSGRERYIQYF.

This clone showed up just a few times. The rearrangement links TRBV7-9 to TRBJ2-5, with D possibly TRBD2 on 5 matching bases. With 4 bases removed from V and 4 bases from J, the gap between germline ends came to 10 bases. This CDR3 has 13 residues. Germline CDR1 is SEHNR and CDR2 is FQNEAQ (reference sequence). CDR3 region: CASSSSGGETQYF. The CDR3 DNA is TGTGCCAGCAGCTCGTCAGGAGGAGAGACCCAGTACTTC.